This T cell receptor (beta chain) appears in the sequencing data of a study of beta chain features in type 1 diabetes. As concerns this clone: Its antigen is undetermined.

cDNA synthesis used the whole RNA isolate, giving expressed TCRB sequences. The data were produced by immunoSEQ multiplex PCR, yet TCRdb's version contains in-frame clones alone and is incomplete. The sample records fewer than 250,000 clones, roughly 14% being singletons. Regarding the study as a whole: A closer apparent resemblance between naive, central memory and Treg TCRB repertoires was seen in patients than in healthy donors.

The receptor was isolated from a woman aged 40 to 50 in good health. Sequenced sample: naive CD4+ T cells from blood.

The CDR3 region has the DNA TGTGCCAGCAGCTTAGCGCGGGAGTACTATGGCTACACCTTC. This translates into CASSLAREYYGYTF. J is TRBJ1-2 and V is TRBV7-2; D not certain. V gave up 0 bases and J gave up 3 bases, with 8 bases separating them. CDR3 length: 14 residues. The germline CDR1 and CDR2 sequences are SGHTA and FQGNSA.